One and the same sample provided the 22 T cell receptor beta chains below, sequenced in a study of T cells in Graves' hyperthyroidism and ophthalmopathy. Amplified regions were TCR beta CDR3 sequences from RNA transcripts. An initial round of RT-PCR targeting the TCR CDR3 relied on the HTBI primer set. TCRdb reprocessed the multiplex PCR reads via MiXCR and lists one record per CDR3 protein. The sample lists 400,000 to 550,000 distinct CDR3 sequences; approximately 15% were seen once. Specimen: blood. The receptor set was obtained from a woman younger than 30 with Graves' hyperthyroidism.

This clonotype was seen more than once but under ten times. The V call is TRBV9, the J call TRBJ1-1; no firm D call. V was trimmed by 0 bases and J by 6 bases, leaving 12 bases between them. CDR3 size: 14 residues. The V gene's germline CDR1 is SGDLS and CDR2 YYNGEE. This CDR3 is CASSVDYDRAEAFF. Here the CDR3 DNA reads TGTGCCAGCAGCGTAGACTACGACCGAGCTGAAGCTTTCTTT.

In regard to this clonotype: A much bigger clone sits one base away, suggesting this may be a read error. The chain links TRBV6-1 to TRBJ2-7, with a possible D match to TRBD1 (6 bases). There are 15 residues in the CDR3. Germline CDR1 reads MNHNS; CDR2 reads SASEGT. The DNA for the CDR3 is TGTGCCAGCAGTGAACTGGGGGCGGTCACCTACAAGCAGTACGTC. This gives the protein CASSELGAVTYKQYV.

CDR3 DNA sequence: TGTGCCAGCAGTGAAGTGAGTCGGGGGCCCTACGAGCAGTACTTC. Protein: CASSEVSRGPYEQYF. The chain joins TRBV2 to TRBJ2-7, with D perhaps matching TRBD1 or TRBD2 (6 bases each). The V gene lost 1 base and the J gene lost 2 bases, with 12 bases spanning the gap. CDR3 size: 15 residues. Germline values: CDR1 SNHLY, CDR2 FYNNEI.

This clonotype occurred a few times. CDR3 in DNA: TGTGCCAGCTCACCACGTTCGGGGGATACCACTGAAGCTTTCTTT. Protein product: CASSPRSGDTTEAFF. This chain connects TRBV18 to TRBJ1-1; tentative D call: TRBD1 (5 bases). Germline CDR1 is KGHSH and CDR2 is LQKENI. Trimming left V 1 base short and J 4 bases short, with 13 bases between. There are 15 residues in the CDR3.

This clonotype was seen ten or more times. V and J are TRBV5-1 and TRBJ2-4, with 7 nucleotides matching TRBD1. The germline gives CDR1 SGHRS, CDR2 YFSETQ. Trimming at V came to 3 bases and at J to 6 bases, leaving 9 bases not matched to a gene. The length of the CDR3 is 15 residues. The CDR3 loop reads CASSSQGYSGNIQYF. The CDR3, as DNA: TGCGCCAGCAGCTCACAGGGGTACTCGGGAAACATTCAGTACTTC.

The chain couples TRBV2 to TRBJ2-5; perhaps TRBD2 as D (5 bases). This CDR3 is 13 amino acids long. The germline gives CDR1 SNHLY, CDR2 FYNNEI. Trimming took 6 bases from V and 1 from J, leaving 9 bases between them. The chain's CDR3 is CASRKDSQETQYF. The CDR3 coding sequence is TGTGCCAGCAGGAAGGACTCCCAAGAGACCCAGTACTTC. The whole variable domain, filled in from reference TRBV2 and TRBJ2-5, reads EPEVTQTPSHQVTQMGQEVILRCVPISNHLYFYWYRQILGQKVEFLVSFYNNEISEKSEIFDDQFSVERPDGSNFTLKIRSTKLEDSAMYFCASRKDSQETQYFGPGTRLLVL.

At least ten counts were recorded for this clonotype. The rearrangement links TRBV7-8 to TRBJ2-1; D remains ambiguous. The CDR3 consists of 15 residues. The germline V and J ends were trimmed by 7 bases and 0 bases, with 13 bases remaining between them. Germline lookup yields CDR1 SGHVS and CDR2 FQNEAQ. The DNA of the CDR3 is TGTGCCAGCACCCTACATAGGGACTCCTACAATGAGCAGTTCTTC. It yields the protein CASTLHRDSYNEQFF.

This clonotype was observed at least ten times. The chain joins TRBV14 to TRBJ1-2; D is unclear. The CDR3 runs 15 residues. Germline CDR1 reads SGHDN; CDR2 reads FVKESK. Deletions cut 0 bases from V and 5 bases from J, with 13 bases between. The CDR3 DNA follows: TGTGCCAGCAGCCAAGATGTCCACACTTCATATGGCTACACCTTC. It yields the protein CASSQDVHTSYGYTF.

Many counts were recorded for this clonotype. The chain uses TRBV9 and TRBJ2-1; D gene uncertain. This CDR3 has 15 residues. The germline gives CDR1 SGDLS, CDR2 YYNGEE. Trimming stripped 0 bases from V and 1 base from J, with 8 bases between. The CDR3 DNA sequence: TGTGCCAGCAGCGTAGAAGTGGGGTCCTACAATGAGCAGTTCTTC. Translated: CASSVEVGSYNEQFF.

The chain employs TRBV20-1 and TRBJ2-1; TRBD1 is a possible D gene (5 bases). Germline V gene sequence: CDR1 DFQATT, CDR2 SNEGSKA (reference sequence). The CDR3 has 12 amino acids. Trimming took 7 bases from V and 12 from J, leaving 19 bases between them. The CDR3 here is CSVAKQGSGQFF. The CDR3 DNA sequence: TGCAGTGTGGCTAAGCAGGGCTCAGGGCAGTTCTTC.

This chain joins TRBV20-1 and TRBJ1-5; D is possibly TRBD1 (5 bases). The CDR3 length is 16 residues. The V end was cut by 0 bases, the J end by 0 bases, with 12 bases between. The germline CDR1 and CDR2 sequences are DFQATT and SNEGSKA (reference sequence). This CDR3 reads CSARDPGQYSNQPQHF. The CDR3 nucleotides are TGCAGTGCTAGAGATCCCGGACAATATAGCAATCAGCCCCAGCATTTT.

This clonotype has a count of ten or more. The chain is built from TRBV5-1 and TRBJ2-3; D may be TRBD2 (6 bases). V lost 7 bases, J lost 2 bases, and 11 bases lay in between. There are 13 residues in the CDR3. Germline V gene data show CDR1 as SGHRS and CDR2 as YFSETQ. CDR3 bases: TGCGCCAGCTCGGGAGACGCCACAGATACGCAGTATTTT. Translating gives CASSGDATDTQYF. The variable domain in full, completed from reference TRBV5-1 and TRBJ2-3, reads KAGVTQTPRYLIKTRGQQVTLSCSPISGHRSVSWYQQTPGQGLQFLFEYFSETQRNKGNFPGRFSGRQFSNSRSEMNVSTLELGDSALYLCASSGDATDTQYFGPGTRLTVL.

This clonotype appeared many times. V and J are TRBV10-3 and TRBJ2-3, with D perhaps matching TRBD2 (5 bases). The CDR3 contains 15 residues. Trimming cost V 7 bases and J 0 bases, with 14 bases left between them. Germline CDR1 ENHRY, CDR2 SYGVKD. CDR3 DNA: TGTGCCATCACCCGAGGGAGCGCTAGCACAGATACGCAGTATTTT. This gives the protein CAITRGSASTDTQYF.

This clonotype was detected ten times or more. The chain employs TRBV2 and TRBJ1-1; D is unresolved. V was trimmed by 4 bases and J by 1 base, leaving 4 bases between them. The germline V gene encodes CDR1 SNHLY and CDR2 FYNNEI. This CDR3 comprises 12 residues. The CDR3 loop reads CASSAQNTEAFF. As DNA, the CDR3 is TGTGCCAGCAGTGCACAGAACACTGAAGCTTTCTTT.

The chain links TRBV12-5 to TRBJ1-2; D remains ambiguous. V lost 4 bases and J lost 0, with 9 bases in between. The germline V gene encodes CDR1 LGHNT and CDR2 FRNRAP. The length of the CDR3 is 14 residues. The CDR3 spells CASGSEFTNYGYTF. The DNA of the CDR3 is TGTGCTAGTGGTTCAGAATTTACTAACTATGGCTACACCTTC.

This clonotype was counted ten times or more. The chain links TRBV19 to TRBJ2-1; TRBD2 is a possible D gene (6 bases). V lost 6 bases, J lost 0 bases, and 21 bases lay in between. This CDR3 spans 18 amino acids. Germline V gene lookup returns CDR1 LNHDA and CDR2 SQIVND (reference sequence). The CDR3 nucleotides read TGTGCCAGTAGAAAAGGGTCTAGCGTCCTTAGCTCCTACAATGAGCAGTTCTTC. Amino acid sequence: CASRKGSSVLSSYNEQFF.

In its sample, this clonotype was seen many times. The chain joins TRBV20-1 to TRBJ2-1, with 7 bases aligning to TRBD2. Germline V gene data show CDR1 as DFQATT and CDR2 as SNEGSKA (reference sequence). Trimming cost V 0 bases and J 7 bases; bases outside gene matches: 9. The CDR3 sequence is 15 residues long. The CDR3 region is CSARDGGSTVNEQFF. The CDR3 DNA follows: TGCAGTGCTAGAGATGGCGGGAGTACGGTGAATGAGCAGTTCTTC.

This clonotype was observed at least ten times. DNA for the CDR3: TGTGCCAGCAGTGAGAACTCGTCCGGACGGCTTAAGAGCGAGCAGTACGTC. This encodes CASSENSSGRLKSEQYV. The chain is built from TRBV6-1 and TRBJ2-7; D is uncertain. Per the germline V gene, CDR1 is MNHNS and CDR2 is SASEGT. V lost 3 bases, J lost 6 bases, and 24 bases lay in between. The CDR3 has 17 residues.

This clonotype was found many times. This rearrangement joins TRBV20-1 to TRBJ1-1, with unresolved D. The CDR3 is 12 residues long. Trimming removed 0 bases from V and 10 bases from J, with 12 bases in between. Looked up from germline, CDR1 is DFQATT and CDR2 is SNEGSKA (reference sequence). The CDR3 coding sequence is TGCAGTGCTAGAGATCCCAGGTCCGGAGCTTTCTTT. Translated, it gives CSARDPRSGAFF.

Many counts were recorded for this clonotype. This sequence joins TRBV2 and TRBJ2-1, with 11 bases that match TRBD2. This CDR3 contains 16 residues. CDR1 and CDR2 (germline): SNHLY, FYNNEI. V lost 7 bases, J lost 4 bases, and 9 bases stayed unmatched. The DNA of the CDR3 is TGTGCCAGCATCTTCCCGGGGACTAGCGGTTACAATGAGCAGTTCTTC. This translates into CASIFPGTSGYNEQFF.

This clonotype was recorded many times. V and J are TRBV3-1 and TRBJ1-4; D is uncertain. CDR1 and CDR2 (germline): LGHDT, YNNKEL (reference sequence). This CDR3 has 13 residues. V lost 8 bases and J lost 3, with 10 bases in between. CDR3 sequence (DNA): TGTGCCAGCCGCCGGACGGCTAATGAAAAACTGTTTTTT. Translating gives CASRRTANEKLFF.

This clonotype has ten or more counts. This chain connects TRBV20-1 to TRBJ1-1, with a tentative D call TRBD1 (5 bases). Trimming removed 6 bases at V and 0 bases at J, with 17 bases between. Germline CDR1 DFQATT, CDR2 SNEGSKA (reference sequence). The CDR3 is 15 residues long. Here the CDR3 DNA reads TGCAGTGCCACAAGTCCGGACAACATGAACACTGAAGCTTTCTTT. It yields the protein CSATSPDNMNTEAFF.